This T cell receptor (beta chain) originates from a study of persistence of HIV-infected CD4 T cells. This CDR3 has 12 amino acids. Germline CDR1 SNHLY, CDR2 FYNNEI. The V and J ends lost 11 bases and 2 bases respectively, with 12 bases between them. As for this clone: The antigen is undetermined.

Sequencing used immunoSEQ version 4 in survey mode. The assay was immunoSEQ multiplex PCR, and TCRdb's table has in-frame clones only and misses some. The table lists 35,000 to 45,000 clones, about 87% of them singletons. Nonspecific anti-CD3/anti-CD28 bead stimulation represents the broad CD4+ T cell repertoire. Sorting of responding CD4+ T cells relied on upregulated CD40 ligand together with CD69. The TCR sequence derives from an adult woman with HIV who was CMV-seropositive. This rearrangement joins TRBV2 to TRBJ1-2, with D possibly matching TRBD1 (5 bases). Sequenced material: CD4+ T cells sorted from PBMCs after approximately 20-hour stimulation, taken from a patient who received antiretroviral therapy. CDR3 nucleotides: TGTGCCGTCGGGACTTCCAACTATGGCTACACCTTC. Translating it yields CAVGTSNYGYTF.